Presented here are 28 T cell receptor beta chains from one specimen sequenced in a study of long-term antiretroviral therapy in people with HIV. Survey-level immunoSEQ v3.0 assays were run. Only in-frame clones appear in the TCRdb table, and some are missing; sequencing was by immunoSEQ multiplex PCR. Among roughly 16,000 clones listed, 90% to 95% were seen once. Specimen: unsorted PBMCs, collected roughly 6.4 years after starting antiretroviral therapy. The receptors shown here come from a woman aged 45-65 years with HIV.

The chain joins TRBV10-3 to TRBJ2-7; D possibly corresponds to TRBD2 (6 bases). Deletions cut 10 bases from V and 4 bases from J, with 14 bases between. CDR3 size: 12 residues. Per germline, CDR1 ENHRY and CDR2 SYGVKD. The CDR3 DNA is TGTGCCACCGGGGGTATGAATTACGAGCAGTACTTC. Amino acids: CATGGMNYEQYF.

The rearrangement joins TRBV6-6 to TRBJ1-2; D possibly corresponds to TRBD1 (5 bases). V was pared by 4 bases and J by 8 bases, with 20 bases between. CDR3 length equals 15 residues. Germline CDR1 reads MNHNY; CDR2 reads SVGAGI (reference sequence). CDR3 nucleotides: TGTGCCAGCAGTTGGGGGGAAGGGCGGCCAGGAGGCTACACCTTC. It yields the protein CASSWGEGRPGGYTF.

The chain has TRBV29-1 and TRBJ2-3; 8 bases agree with TRBD2. Germline CDR1 and CDR2: SQVTM and ANQGSEA. V dropped 7 bases and J dropped 2; count of bases not matched to a gene: 5. The CDR3 runs to 13 residues. CDR3 protein: CSDIAGFTDTQYF. The CDR3 DNA reads as TGCAGCGATATAGCGGGATTCACAGATACGCAGTATTTT.

The rearrangement uses TRBV7-8 and TRBJ2-3; the D is unclear. Germline V gene data show CDR1 as SGHVS and CDR2 as FQNEAQ. This CDR3 has 14 residues. The V end lost 2 bases, the J end lost 1 base, and 7 bases lay between the germline ends. DNA for the CDR3: TGTGCCAGCAGCTTAATGGCCGGCACAGATACGCAGTATTTT. This translates into CASSLMAGTDTQYF.

The chain employs TRBV6-5 and TRBJ1-1; D unclear. V was pared by 2 bases and J by 5 bases, with 12 bases between. This CDR3 contains 14 residues. The V gene's germline CDR1 is MNHEY and CDR2 SVGAGI. Here the CDR3 reads CASSYGEGTTEAFF. The CDR3 DNA is TGTGCCAGCAGTTACGGGGAGGGAACGACTGAAGCTTTCTTT.

This chain connects TRBV11-1 to TRBJ2-3; D remains unclear. This CDR3 has 12 residues. Germline assignment: CDR1 SGHAT and CDR2 FQDESV (reference sequence). V was clipped by 0 bases and J by 4 bases, with 2 bases between them. CDR3 protein: CASSLAADTQYF. CDR3 in DNA: TGTGCCAGCAGCTTAGCGGCAGATACGCAGTATTTT.

The gene calls are TRBV9 and TRBJ2-3; 7 bases fit TRBD2. Per the germline V gene, CDR1 is SGDLS and CDR2 is YYNGEE. The CDR3 has 15 amino acids. The ends lost 1 base at V and 4 bases at J; junction bases unmatched: 6. The CDR3, as DNA: TGTGCCAGCAGCGTACGCGGGAGTCCCGCAGATACGCAGTATTTT. Translating gives CASSVRGSPADTQYF.

This clone was detected only once. The chain uses TRBV7-3 and TRBJ2-3; D could derive from TRBD1 or TRBD2 (5 bases each). V was cut by 4 bases and J by 3 bases, with 11 bases left in between. The V gene's germline CDR1 is SGHTA and CDR2 FQGTGA. The CDR3 is made up of 14 amino acids. The CDR3 here is CASSSGRRTDTQYF. In nucleotides, the CDR3 is TGTGCCAGCAGCTCGGGACGGCGGACAGATACGCAGTATTTT.

J is TRBJ2-2 and V is TRBV11-3, with D possibly TRBD1 on 5 matching bases. Germline V CDR1 and CDR2: SGHNT, YENEEA. The CDR3 loop spans 15 amino acids. The V end lost 5 bases, the J end lost 1 base, and 11 bases lay between the germline ends. CDR3 nucleotides: TGTGCCAGCAGCCCTGGGCAGGGGAACACCGGGGAGCTGTTTTTT. Protein: CASSPGQGNTGELFF. Together with reference TRBV11-3 and TRBJ2-2, the CDR3 gives the full variable domain: EAGVVQSPRYKIIEKKQPVAFWCNPISGHNTLYWYLQNLGQGPELLIRYENEEAVDDSQLPKDRFSAERLKGVDSTLKIQPAELGDSAVYLCASSPGQGNTGELFFGEGSRLTVL.

This chain links TRBV10-3 with TRBJ2-5; 10 positions match TRBD1. Germline trimming cut 6 bases from V and 2 bases from J; bases unmatched to any gene: 6. Germline values: CDR1 ENHRY, CDR2 SYGVKD. This CDR3 is 15 amino acids long. As DNA, the CDR3 is TGTGCCATCAGGTCGGGGACAGGGGAACAAGAGACCCAGTACTTC. Its translation is CAIRSGTGEQETQYF.

The rearrangement links TRBV6-5 to TRBJ2-5; D call uncertain. The germline gives CDR1 MNHEY, CDR2 SVGAGI. The CDR3 is 14 amino acids. The germline V and J ends were trimmed by 6 bases and 4 bases, with 15 bases remaining between them. CDR3 region: CASREALNAETQYF. DNA of the CDR3: TGTGCCAGCAGAGAGGCCCTCAATGCAGAGACCCAGTACTTC.

V usage is TRBV5-4 and J usage is TRBJ2-7; TRBD2 matches at 10 bases. The CDR3 is made up of 15 amino acids. From germline, CDR1 is SGHNT and CDR2 YYREEE (reference sequence). J was trimmed by 7 bases and V by 0 bases; bases with no gene match: 7. For the CDR3, the DNA is TGTGCCAGCAGCTTGGGGCTAGCGGGAGCTTATGAGCAGTACTTC. This translates into CASSLGLAGAYEQYF. The variable domain in full, with the rest retrieved from reference TRBV5-4 and TRBJ2-7, is ETGVTQSPTHLIKTRGQQVTLRCSSQSGHNTVSWYQQALGQGPQFIFQYYREEENGRGNFPPRFSGLQFPNYSSELNVNALELDDSALYLCASSLGLAGAYEQYFGPGTRLTVT.

The CDR3 loop is CAIRSGTAGTEAFF. The CDR3 DNA reads as TGTGCCATCAGGTCAGGGACGGCCGGGACTGAAGCTTTCTTT. V gene TRBV10-3 combines with J gene TRBJ1-1; D is possibly TRBD1 (5 bases). This CDR3 region has 14 residues. V lost 6 bases to trimming and J lost 5 bases, with 16 bases between them. CDR1 and CDR2 from the germline V gene are ENHRY and SYGVKD.

This CDR3 reads CASSQSADTQYF. CDR3 bases: TGTGCCAGCAGCCAGAGCGCAGATACGCAGTATTTT. The chain is built from TRBV5-4 and TRBJ2-3; no clear D gene. Trimming removed 4 bases at V and 4 bases at J, with 7 bases between. Germline assignment: CDR1 SGHNT and CDR2 YYREEE (reference sequence). This CDR3 is 12 amino acids long.

The V and J genes are TRBV2 and TRBJ2-1; a possible D gene is TRBD2 (5 bases). Germline CDR1 reads SNHLY; CDR2 reads FYNNEI. This CDR3 is 13 amino acids long. Trimming removed 6 bases from V and 3 bases from J, with 9 bases in between. CDR3 in DNA: TGTGCCAGCAGAGACGGGAACTACAATGAGCAGTTCTTC. Protein product: CASRDGNYNEQFF.

The chain carries TRBV6-5 and TRBJ1-2, with D uncertain. Germline V gene data show CDR1 as MNHEY and CDR2 as SVGAGI. The CDR3 totals 12 residues. Trimming removed 4 bases at V and 8 bases at J, with 11 bases between. CDR3: CASSSRLRGYTF. In DNA, the CDR3 is TGTGCCAGCAGTTCCCGCCTTAGAGGCTACACCTTC.

The chain has TRBV19 and TRBJ2-3; 7 positions agree with TRBD2. After removal of 1 base from V and 0 bases from J, the junction contained 1 base not matched to a gene. Per germline, CDR1 LNHDA and CDR2 SQIVND (reference sequence). This CDR3 has 15 amino acids. CDR3 nucleotides: TGTGCCAGTAGTATAGGGACTAGGAGCACAGATACGCAGTATTTT. It codes for CASSIGTRSTDTQYF.

The rearrangement joins TRBV18 to TRBJ2-3; D uncertain. The CDR3 sequence is 13 residues long. CDR1 is KGHSH, CDR2 LQKENI, per germline. The V gene lost 0 bases and the J gene lost 0 bases, with 1 base spanning the gap. The DNA for the CDR3 is TGTGCCAGCTCACCACCTAGCACAGATACGCAGTATTTT. This codes for CASSPPSTDTQYF.

The chain links TRBV1 to TRBJ2-3; the table assigns TRBD2, which was not confirmed against the DNA. TRBV1 has pseudogene status. This CDR3 spans 18 amino acids. In DNA form, the CDR3 reads TGCACCAGCAGCCAACTCAGGACTAGCGGGAGTGGCACAGATACGCAGTATTTT. Translating it yields CTSSQLRTSGSGTDTQYF.

In this sample, this clone turned up a few times. This chain joins TRBV5-1 and TRBJ2-3, with a weak D call TRBD2 (5 bases). CDR3 length: 16 residues. V shed 0 bases and J shed 2 bases, with 13 bases lying between them. The germline V gene has CDR1 SGHRS and CDR2 YFSETQ. In DNA form, the CDR3 reads TGCGCCAGCAGCTTGGTAGCTAGCCCAATCACAGATACGCAGTATTTT. Translation gives CASSLVASPITDTQYF. The complete variable domain, with remaining parts taken from reference TRBV5-1 and TRBJ2-3, reads KAGVTQTPRYLIKTRGQQVTLSCSPISGHRSVSWYQQTPGQGLQFLFEYFSETQRNKGNFPGRFSGRQFSNSRSEMNVSTLELGDSALYLCASSLVASPITDTQYFGPGTRLTVL.

The chain has TRBV6-5 and TRBJ2-5; 7 bases map to TRBD2. The CDR3 runs 14 residues. Germline assignment: CDR1 MNHEY and CDR2 SVGAGI. V was pared by 2 bases and J by 4 bases, with 4 bases of the junction left unmatched. The CDR3 DNA sequence: TGTGCCAGCAGTTACGGGGAGGGTCTAGAGACCCAGTACTTC. Its protein is CASSYGEGLETQYF.

This sequence joins TRBV29-1 and TRBJ2-7, with no clear D. The CDR3 is 13 amino acids. The V gene lost 7 bases and the J gene lost 0 bases, with 13 bases spanning the gap. The germline V gene encodes CDR1 SQVTM and CDR2 ANQGSEA. Written as DNA, the CDR3 is TGCAGCGCCGCGGCAGGCGACTCCTACGAGCAGTACTTC. Translated, it gives CSAAAGDSYEQYF.

This sequence joins TRBV11-3 and TRBJ2-1, with TRBD1 matching 7 bases. The CDR3 consists of 16 residues. Unmatched junction bases numbered 13, after V lost 1 base and J lost 10 bases. CDR1 SGHNT and CDR2 YENEEA come from the germline V gene. This CDR3 reads CASSLASGTVGGEQFF. CDR3 DNA sequence: TGTGCCAGCAGCTTAGCGTCCGGGACCGTAGGGGGCGAGCAGTTCTTC.

The chain couples TRBV28 to TRBJ2-1; D gene uncertain. The CDR3 contains 17 residues. Deletions cut 6 bases from V and 2 bases from J, with 20 bases between. Germline CDR1 and CDR2: MDHEN and SYDVKM. Here the CDR3 DNA reads TGTGCCAGCAGCACGGGCGGAAGCCGCGGTGCCTACAATGAGCAGTTCTTC. Translated: CASSTGGSRGAYNEQFF.

The rearrangement joins TRBV19 to TRBJ2-5; TRBD2 might be the D (6 bases). There are 14 residues in the CDR3. Germline lookup yields CDR1 LNHDA and CDR2 SQIVND (reference sequence). The CDR3 region is CASGGEPFQETQYF. The CDR3 region has the DNA TGTGCAAGTGGCGGGGAACCGTTCCAAGAGACCCAGTACTTC. The variable domain in full, with the rest retrieved from reference TRBV19 and TRBJ2-5, is DGGITQSPKYLFRKEGQNVTLSCEQNLNHDAMYWYRQDPGQGLRLIYYSQIVNDFQKGDIAEGYSVSREKKESFPLTVTSAQKNPTAFYLCASGGEPFQETQYFGPGTRLLVL.

The chain has TRBV11-2 and TRBJ2-7; D unclear. The CDR3 consists of 16 residues. Germline CDR1 is SGHAT and CDR2 is FQNNGV. Trimming shortened V by 0 bases and J by 3 bases, and 15 bases separated the two germline ends. CDR3 DNA sequence: TGTGCCAGCAGCTTAGATCTCAGGCTTCCAGTCTACGAGCAGTACTTC. Translating it yields CASSLDLRLPVYEQYF. Combining the CDR3 with reference TRBV11-2 and TRBJ2-7 gives the whole variable domain EAGVAQSPRYKIIEKRQSVAFWCNPISGHATLYWYQQILGQGPKLLIQFQNNGVVDDSQLPKDRFSAERLKGVDSTLKIQPAKLEDSAVYLCASSLDLRLPVYEQYFGPGTRLTVT.

The chain links TRBV4-2 to TRBJ2-7; the D call may be TRBD1 or TRBD2 (5 bases each). CDR1 LGHNA and CDR2 YNFKEQ come from the germline V gene. V was pared by 0 bases and J by 5 bases, with 11 bases between. The CDR3 length is 14 residues. CDR3 sequence: CASSQEGVQNEQYF. Here the CDR3 DNA reads TGTGCCAGCAGCCAAGAGGGGGTACAAAACGAGCAGTACTTC.

The table lists this clone with a count of one. In the same sample, other DNA sequences code for this CDR3. The J gene is TRBJ1-1, the V gene TRBV18, with unresolved D. CDR3 length: 14 residues. Trimming left V 3 bases short and J 0 bases short, with 8 bases between. In germline, CDR1 is KGHSH, CDR2 LQKENI. This CDR3 reads CASSPAGVNTEAFF. The CDR3 DNA reads as TGTGCCAGCTCACCGGCGGGCGTGAACACTGAAGCTTTCTTT.